A selection of T cell receptor beta chains follows, all from one sample in a study of blood T cell repertoires in COVID-19. TCRdb's copy holds only in-frame clones and misses some; the assay was immunoSEQ multiplex PCR. The repertoire holds some 250,000 clones, with about 88% as singletons. Specimen: peripheral blood. The source is a woman between 40 and 55 years old who had recovered from COVID-19. Each CDR3 is given with its conserved first and last residue. A D gene is named only where the DNA matches it firmly. A row's size may be missing; if present it is once, few, many or a size class.

V gene: TRBV2; D gene: TRBD1; clone size: NA; J gene: TRBJ1-1; CDR3 DNA: TGTGCCAGCAGTCGAACAGGGGGCGGGAACACTGAAGCTTTCTTT; CDR3 protein: CASSRTGGGNTEAFF
V gene: TRBV21-1; D gene: NA; clone size: NA; J gene: TRBJ1-1; CDR3 DNA: TGTGCCAGCAGCCCCTACCCCCCGGGACACTTGAACACTGAAGCTTTCTTT; CDR3 protein: CASSPYPPGHLNTEAFF
V gene: TRBV11-1; D gene: TRBD1; clone size: few; J gene: TRBJ2-4; CDR3 DNA: TGTGCCAGCAGCGCAAGGGACAGGGGCCCCAAAAACATTCAGTACTTC; CDR3 protein: CASSARDRGPKNIQYF
V gene: TRBV23-1; D gene: TRBD1; clone size: NA; J gene: TRBJ1-5; CDR3 DNA: TGCGCCAGCAGTCAACCGCCGTCCACAGGGGGCAATCAGCCCCAGCATTTT; CDR3 protein: CASSQPPSTGGNQPQHF
V gene: TRBV5-4; D gene: NA; clone size: NA; J gene: TRBJ1-1; CDR3 DNA: TGTGCCAGCAGCTGGGACTCCAACACTGAAGCTTTCTTT; CDR3 protein: CASSWDSNTEAFF
V gene: TRBV29-1; D gene: TRBD1; clone size: NA; J gene: TRBJ2-1; CDR3 DNA: TGCAGCGTCACCCCAGGGGGCCCAACCTACAATGAGCAGTTCTTC; CDR3 protein: CSVTPGGPTYNEQFF
V gene: TRBV9; D gene: NA; clone size: NA; J gene: TRBJ1-1; CDR3 DNA: TGTGCCAGCAGCGTAGGGGCAGGGCTTGGAAACACTGAAGCTTTCTTT; CDR3 protein: CASSVGAGLGNTEAFF
V gene: TRBV30; D gene: NA; clone size: NA; J gene: TRBJ1-4; CDR3 DNA: TGTGCCTGGAGTCGGGGGACCTCAACTAATGAAAAACTGTTTTTT; CDR3 protein: CAWSRGTSTNEKLFF
V gene: TRBV6-4; D gene: TRBD2; clone size: NA; J gene: TRBJ2-3; CDR3 DNA: TGTGCCAGCAGTTGCGCGGGAGGTGCCCCAGATACGCAGTATTTT; CDR3 protein: CASSCAGGAPDTQYF
V gene: TRBV13; D gene: NA; clone size: NA; J gene: TRBJ2-3; CDR3 DNA: TGTGCCAGCAGCTTGGCAGGGGGGTCCCCAGATACGCAGTATTTT; CDR3 protein: CASSLAGGSPDTQYF
V gene: TRBV18; D gene: NA; clone size: NA; J gene: TRBJ1-3; CDR3 DNA: TGTGCCAGCTCCCCGGGGGGGATTACTGGAAACACCATATATTTT; CDR3 protein: CASSPGGITGNTIYF
V gene: TRBV28; D gene: TRBD2; clone size: once; J gene: TRBJ2-3; CDR3 DNA: TGTGCCAGCAGTGGTAGCGGGAGAGTTAGCACAGATACGCAGTATTTT; CDR3 protein: CASSGSGRVSTDTQYF
V gene: TRBV4-1; D gene: NA; clone size: NA; J gene: TRBJ2-7; CDR3 DNA: TGCGCCAGCAGCCAAGATGGTCCGGGACACGGCTACGAGCAGTACTTC; CDR3 protein: CASSQDGPGHGYEQYF
V gene: TRBV7-9; D gene: NA; clone size: NA; J gene: TRBJ1-2; CDR3 DNA: TGTGCCAGCAGCCCTACCTTAAGCCGGGCGGGCTATGGCTACACCTTC; CDR3 protein: CASSPTLSRAGYGYTF
V gene: TRBV9; D gene: TRBD2; clone size: NA; J gene: TRBJ2-2; CDR3 DNA: TGTGCCAGCAGCGCCCCCCGAGAGCGCGGGAGGGCCGGGGGGGAGCTGTTTTTT; CDR3 protein: CASSAPRERGRAGGELFF
V gene: TRBV5-1; D gene: NA; clone size: NA; J gene: TRBJ2-1; CDR3 DNA: TGCGCCAGCAGCTTGGGCGGCACCTCCTACAATGAGCAGTTCTTC; CDR3 protein: CASSLGGTSYNEQFF
V gene: TRBV6-5; D gene: NA; clone size: NA; J gene: TRBJ2-7; CDR3 DNA: TGTGCCAGCAGCCCCAGGGGGGCCGAGCAGTACTTC; CDR3 protein: CASSPRGAEQYF
V gene: TRBV30; D gene: TRBD2; clone size: NA; J gene: TRBJ2-5; CDR3 DNA: TGTGCCTGGAGTGTACGGGGACTAGCGGGCCCCCGGGCCCAGTACTTC; CDR3 protein: CAWSVRGLAGPRAQYF
V gene: TRBV7-3; D gene: NA; clone size: NA; J gene: TRBJ2-1; CDR3 DNA: TGTGCCAGCAGCTTAACCCCCCGGGCGGGGCAGTTCTTC; CDR3 protein: CASSLTPRAGQFF
V gene: TRBV27; D gene: TRBD2; clone size: NA; J gene: TRBJ2-3; CDR3 DNA: TGTGCCAGCAGTTTTGGGGGTAGCGGGGGATACTGGGATACGCAGTATTTT; CDR3 protein: CASSFGGSGGYWDTQYF
V gene: TRBV15; D gene: TRBD1; clone size: once; J gene: TRBJ2-7; CDR3 DNA: TGTGCCACCAGCAGACCGGGACAGGGCTACGAGCAGTACTTC; CDR3 protein: CATSRPGQGYEQYF
V gene: TRBV19; D gene: NA; clone size: NA; J gene: TRBJ2-3; CDR3 DNA: TGTGCCAGTAGCGCCACGGGGGAAACAGATACGCAGTATTTT; CDR3 protein: CASSATGETDTQYF
V gene: TRBV6-5; D gene: NA; clone size: NA; J gene: TRBJ1-2; CDR3 DNA: TGTGCCAGCAGTTACGGCGGGGGCGACTATGGCTACACCTTC; CDR3 protein: CASSYGGGDYGYTF